A selection of T cell receptor beta chains follows, all from one sample in a study of regulatory T cells in long-lasting Graves disease. One entry per CDR3 protein, called by TCRdb with MiXCR from the multiplex PCR reads. The data show some 220,000 distinct CDR3 sequences, approximately 18% seen once. This same sample was also part of a study on T cells in Graves' hyperthyroidism and ophthalmopathy.

The material was peripheral blood mononuclear cells (PBMCs), obtained at new diagnosis, from a patient treated with antithyroid drugs. The receptors shown here come from a woman in her 30s with Graves disease. Both conserved end residues are part of each CDR3. The order of the fields is V gene, clone size, D gene, J gene, CDR3 DNA, CDR3 protein. The D gene is left open where the match is weak. The size entry gives once, few, many, or a class for an expanded clone.

v_gene: TRBV6-1
abundance: many
d_gene: -
j_gene: TRBJ1-2
CDR3nt: TGTGCCAGTACCACAGAGAACTATGGCTACACCTTC
CDR3aa: CASTTENYGYTF

v_gene: TRBV29-1
abundance: many
d_gene: -
j_gene: TRBJ1-1
CDR3nt: TGCAGCCCACACGGGGGGGATGAAGCTTTCTTT
CDR3aa: CSPHGGDEAFF

v_gene: TRBV12-3/TRBV12-4
abundance: many
d_gene: -
j_gene: TRBJ2-2
CDR3nt: TGTGCCAGCAGTGGGCAGGGGCCCGGGGAGCTGTTTTTT
CDR3aa: CASSGQGPGELFF

v_gene: TRBV2
abundance: many
d_gene: TRBD2
j_gene: TRBJ2-6
CDR3nt: TGTGCCAGCAGTGGACTAGCGGGGGGGCCAGCTGGGGCCAACGTCCTGACTTTC
CDR3aa: CASSGLAGGPAGANVLTF

v_gene: TRBV2
abundance: many
d_gene: TRBD1
j_gene: TRBJ2-7
CDR3nt: TGTGCCAGCGGTGACAGGGGGGACGAGCAGTACTTC
CDR3aa: CASGDRGDEQYF

v_gene: TRBV7-9
abundance: many
d_gene: -
j_gene: TRBJ2-4
CDR3nt: TGTGCCAGCAGCTTAGACGCCCAAATGGGCATTCAGTACTTC
CDR3aa: CASSLDAQMGIQYF

v_gene: TRBV6-1
abundance: few
d_gene: -
j_gene: TRBJ2-5
CDR3nt: TGTGCCAGCAGATGGACAGCGGCACGAGAGACCCAGTACTTC
CDR3aa: CASRWTAARETQYF

v_gene: TRBV12-3/TRBV12-4
abundance: many
d_gene: -
j_gene: TRBJ2-1
CDR3nt: TGTGCCAGCAGTTTATTCGGAGGAGGGATTGGGGACAATGAGCAGTTCTTC
CDR3aa: CASSLFGGGIGDNEQFF

v_gene: TRBV18
abundance: many
d_gene: TRBD1
j_gene: TRBJ2-3
CDR3nt: TGTGCCAGCTCACCACCCCGACAGGGTTCAGATACGCAGTATTTT
CDR3aa: CASSPPRQGSDTQYF

v_gene: TRBV20-1
abundance: many
d_gene: TRBD1
j_gene: TRBJ1-2
CDR3nt: TGCAGTGCAAAGGGACAGGGGGCATGGGGCTACACCTTC
CDR3aa: CSAKGQGAWGYTF

v_gene: TRBV5-6
abundance: many
d_gene: -
j_gene: TRBJ2-3
CDR3nt: TGTGCCAGCAGCAGATTCACAGATACGCAGTATTTT
CDR3aa: CASSRFTDTQYF

v_gene: TRBV27
abundance: many
d_gene: -
j_gene: TRBJ2-2
CDR3nt: TGTGCCAGCAGCGTAAGGGGGGGGACGTTCGCGAACACCGGGGAGCTGTTTTTT
CDR3aa: CASSVRGGTFANTGELFF